A selection of T cell receptor beta chains follows, all from one sample in a study of blood T cells in healthy people across ages. TCRdb ran MiXCR on the 5' RACE reads and lists one entry per CDR3 protein. The table has 1.4 million or so distinct CDR3 sequences, roughly two fifths seen once; the top ten hold roughly 3.7%. The sample comprised blood. These receptors came from a woman between 18 and 29 years old in good health. The CDR3 runs from the conserved cysteine through the conserved F or W. The D gene is left open where the match is weak. Rows give clone size only sometimes, using once, few, many, or a class for an expanded clone.

TRBD1	TRBV2	few	TRBJ1-5	CASSDPGGRSNQPQHF	TGTGCCAGCAGTGACCCAGGGGGCAGGAGCAATCAGCCCCAGCATTTT
-	TRBV20-1	few	TRBJ2-5	CSASREGTQRETQYF	TGCAGTGCCTCCAGAGAAGGGACCCAACGAGAGACCCAGTACTTC
TRBD2	TRBV7-2	-	TRBJ2-3	CASSFFASGGITDTQYF	TGTGCCAGCAGCTTTTTTGCTAGCGGGGGGATCACAGATACGCAGTATTTT
-	TRBV6-6	-	TRBJ2-3	CASSIRTPGDTQYF	TGTGCCAGCAGCATCCGGACCCCGGGGGATACGCAGTATTTT
TRBD2	TRBV25-1	-	TRBJ2-7	CASRRGGQYEQYF	TGTGCCAGCAGGCGGGGGGGCCAATACGAGCAGTACTTC
TRBD1	TRBV20-1	few	TRBJ1-4	CSSTSRTGAAEKLFF	TGCAGTTCCACCTCTAGGACAGGGGCAGCGGAAAAACTGTTTTTT
-	TRBV7-9	-	TRBJ1-2	CASSLVNAYMVGNTF	TGTGCCAGCAGCTTAGTCAATGCTTACATGGTGGGGAACACCTTC
TRBD1	TRBV27	few	TRBJ1-2	CASSSRQGVHYGYTF	TGTGCCAGCAGTTCGCGACAGGGGGTACATTATGGCTACACCTTC
-	TRBV6-2/TRBV6-3	few	TRBJ2-2	CASSLDWTGELFF	TGTGCCAGCAGTCTTGACTGGACCGGGGAGCTGTTTTTT
TRBD2	TRBV4-2	-	TRBJ2-1	CASSQGGLADDSYNEQFF	TGTGCCAGCAGCCAAGGCGGACTAGCGGATGACTCCTACAATGAGCAGTTCTTC
-	TRBV6-6	many	TRBJ1-2	CASSKYREGYTF	TGTGCCAGCAGCAAATACAGGGAGGGCTACACCTTC
-	TRBV29-1	-	TRBJ2-5	CSVEEPQETQYF	TGCAGCGTTGAAGAGCCCCAAGAGACCCAGTACTTC
TRBD1	TRBV27	few	TRBJ1-2	CASRSDRGSYGYTF	TGTGCCAGCAGATCTGACAGGGGATCCTATGGCTACACCTTC
-	TRBV28	-	TRBJ1-4	CASSLMGVEKLFF	TGTGCCAGCAGTTTAATGGGGGTTGAAAAACTGTTTTTT
TRBD1	TRBV7-9	few	TRBJ2-1	CASSHGQGVLDEQFF	TGTGCCAGCAGCCACGGACAGGGGGTTCTGGATGAGCAGTTCTTC
TRBD1	TRBV6-4	many	TRBJ2-1	CASSDGTGENNEQFF	TGTGCCAGCAGTGACGGGACAGGGGAGAACAATGAGCAGTTCTTC
TRBD1	TRBV29-1	-	TRBJ2-2	CSAKTGIGELFF	TGCAGCGCCAAGACAGGGATCGGGGAGCTGTTTTTT
-	TRBV5-1	few	TRBJ1-6	CASSPRPHPGGEGSPLHF	TGCGCCAGCAGCCCCCGTCCTCACCCCGGGGGCGAGGGTTCACCCCTCCACTTT
TRBD2	TRBV2	many	TRBJ2-3	CATSGRISTDTQYF	TGTGCCACCAGCGGGAGGATCAGCACAGATACGCAGTATTTT
TRBD2	TRBV7-2	-	TRBJ2-1	CASSTRTKASGRASYNEQFF	TGTGCCAGCAGCACCCGGACGAAGGCTAGCGGGAGAGCCTCCTACAATGAGCAGTTCTTC
-	TRBV10-3	-	TRBJ2-3	CAIKISETNTQYF	TGTGCCATCAAAATTTCGGAGACAAATACGCAGTATTTT
TRBD2	TRBV29-1	-	TRBJ2-7	CSVARLAGERVYEQYF	TGCAGCGTTGCTCGACTAGCGGGAGAAAGGGTATACGAGCAGTACTTC
-	TRBV7-7	-	TRBJ1-5	CASSLRGHEQPQHF	TGTGCTAGCAGCCTCCGGGGGCACGAACAGCCCCAGCATTTT
-	TRBV9	few	TRBJ2-6	CASSATGRSGANVLTF	TGTGCCAGCAGCGCTACAGGGCGTTCTGGGGCCAACGTCCTGACTTTC
TRBD2	TRBV20-1	-	TRBJ2-5	CSASPSGGLQHEQYF	TGCAGTGCTAGTCCCAGCGGGGGACTACAGCATGAGCAGTACTTC
-	TRBV4-3	-	TRBJ2-7	CASSQNGGSYYEQYF	TGCGCCAGCAGCCAGAACGGGGGATCCTACTACGAGCAGTACTTC
-	TRBV7-2	-	TRBJ2-5	CASSPQGKTQYF	TGTGCCAGCAGCCCCCAGGGAAAGACCCAGTACTTC
-	TRBV6-2/TRBV6-3	-	TRBJ2-5	CASRLGGGTQYF	TGTGCCAGCAGACTAGGGGGGGGGACCCAGTACTTC
TRBD2	TRBV5-1	few	TRBJ2-7	CASSLGLAGANYNEQYF	TGCGCCAGCAGCTTGGGACTAGCGGGGGCCAACTACAATGAGCAGTACTTC
-	TRBV29-1	many	TRBJ2-3	CSVEPTQYF	TGCAGCGTTGAGCCTACGCAGTATTTT
-	TRBV12-3/TRBV12-4	-	TRBJ2-2	CASTPSWRNTGELFF	TGTGCCAGCACCCCTTCGTGGCGGAACACCGGGGAGCTGTTTTTT
TRBD1	TRBV7-2	-	TRBJ1-6	CASSSPQGVYNSPLHF	TGTGCCAGCAGTAGCCCCCAGGGGGTCTATAATTCACCCCTCCACTTT
-	TRBV4-1	-	TRBJ1-1	CASSQRGRDTEAFF	TGCGCCAGCAGCCAACGGGGTAGAGACACTGAAGCTTTCTTT
TRBD1	TRBV10-2	-	TRBJ2-1	CASRPGQITNEQFF	TGCGCCAGCCGCCCGGGACAGATAACAAATGAGCAGTTCTTC
TRBD1	TRBV2	once	TRBJ1-4	CASSGGTGVTNEKLFF	TGTGCCAGCAGTGGTGGGACAGGGGTGACTAATGAAAAACTGTTTTTT
-	TRBV21-1	-	TRBJ1-4	CASSKGPGQGVRPNEKLFF	TGTGCCAGCAGCAAAGGGCCGGGACAGGGAGTTCGACCTAATGAAAAACTGTTTTTT
TRBD1	TRBV20-1	-	TRBJ1-2	CSAAGTGGFYGYTF	TGCAGTGCAGCCGGGACAGGGGGTTTCTATGGCTACACCTTC
TRBD2	TRBV4-2	-	TRBJ2-5	CASSQEAGGYQETQYF	TGTGCCAGCAGCCAAGAGGCGGGGGGGTACCAAGAGACCCAGTACTTC
TRBD2	TRBV6-2/TRBV6-3	few	TRBJ2-5	CASSYSGTSGRAINNEQYF	TGTGCCAGCAGTTATTCCGGGACTAGCGGGAGGGCCATAAACAATGAGCAGTACTTC
-	TRBV20-1	-	TRBJ2-4	CSASGRDLSGEQYF	TGCAGTGCTAGCGGGAGAGACCTCTCGGGGGAGCAGTACTTC